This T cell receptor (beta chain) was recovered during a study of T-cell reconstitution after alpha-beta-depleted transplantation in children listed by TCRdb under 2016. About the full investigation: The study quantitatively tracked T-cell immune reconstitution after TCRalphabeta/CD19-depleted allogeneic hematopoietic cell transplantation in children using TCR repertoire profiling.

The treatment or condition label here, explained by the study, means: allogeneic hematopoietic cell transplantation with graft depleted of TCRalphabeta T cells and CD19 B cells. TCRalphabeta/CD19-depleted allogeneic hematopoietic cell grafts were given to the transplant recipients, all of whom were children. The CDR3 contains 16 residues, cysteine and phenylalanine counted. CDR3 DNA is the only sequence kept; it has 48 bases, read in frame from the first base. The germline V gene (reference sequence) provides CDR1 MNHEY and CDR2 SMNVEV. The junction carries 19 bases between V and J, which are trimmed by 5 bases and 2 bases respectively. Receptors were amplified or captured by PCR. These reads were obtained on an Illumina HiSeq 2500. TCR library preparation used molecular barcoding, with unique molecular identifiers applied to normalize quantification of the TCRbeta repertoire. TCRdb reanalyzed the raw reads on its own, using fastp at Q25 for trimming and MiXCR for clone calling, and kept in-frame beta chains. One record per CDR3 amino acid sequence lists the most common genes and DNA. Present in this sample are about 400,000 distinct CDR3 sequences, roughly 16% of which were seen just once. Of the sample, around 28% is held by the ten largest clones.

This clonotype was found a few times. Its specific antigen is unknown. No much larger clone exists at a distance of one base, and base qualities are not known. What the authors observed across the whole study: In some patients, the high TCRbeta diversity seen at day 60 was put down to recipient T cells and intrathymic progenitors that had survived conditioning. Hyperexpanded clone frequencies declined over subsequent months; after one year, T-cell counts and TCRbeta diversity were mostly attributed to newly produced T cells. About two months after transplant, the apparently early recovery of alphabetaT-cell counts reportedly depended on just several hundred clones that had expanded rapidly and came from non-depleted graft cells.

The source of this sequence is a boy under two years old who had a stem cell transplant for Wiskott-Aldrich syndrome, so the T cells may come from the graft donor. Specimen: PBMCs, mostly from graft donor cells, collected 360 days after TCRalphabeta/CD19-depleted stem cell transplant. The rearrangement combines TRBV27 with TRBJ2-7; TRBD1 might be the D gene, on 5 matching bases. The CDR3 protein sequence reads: CASSPYPGRPAYEQYF. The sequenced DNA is TGTGCCAGCAGTCCATACCCAGGGCGACCAGCCTACGAGCAGTACTTC.